This T cell receptor (beta chain) appears in the sequencing data of a study of T cells in Graves' hyperthyroidism and ophthalmopathy. TCR beta CDR3 region amplification was performed from RNA transcripts. Researchers ran a first-round RT-PCR on the TCR CDR3 using the HTBI primer set. TCRdb reprocessed the multiplex PCR reads with MiXCR, giving one entry per CDR3 protein. The top ten hold about 3.3% of the sample, which has about 59,000 distinct CDR3 sequences, approximately 57% seen once. This clonotype has at least ten counts. The antigen remains unidentified. CDR1 is MNHEY, CDR2 SMNVEV, per germline (reference sequence). The CDR3 consists of 13 residues. The trim removed 6 bases at V and 5 bases at J, leaving 3 bases unmatched. Study-level points and caveats: Ophthalmopathy could be told apart from stable hyperthyroidism with a 13 V-J model.

The clonotype comes from a woman aged 60-75 years with Graves' ophthalmopathy. This chain uses TRBV27 with TRBJ1-2, with 10 bases aligning to TRBD1. Sequenced input: blood. The CDR3 coding sequence is TGTGCCAGCAGCTCGGACAGGGGGTATGGCTACACCTTC. Its protein product is CASSSDRGYGYTF.